This TCR beta chain was retrieved from a study of cytomegalovirus exposure and HLA in healthy donors. It was with 60 Vbeta and 13 Jbeta primers that the PCR ran. Repertoires were generated with immunoSEQ multiplex PCR, while TCRdb's copy carries only in-frame clones and drops some. The sample consists of around 130,000 clones, around 77% of them appearing once. Germline CDR1 SGHTA, CDR2 FQGNSA. V lost 1 base and J lost 2; bases outside the gene matches: 0. The CDR3 has 15 residues. This TCR was recovered from a man aged 30-40 years in good health and CMV-seronegative. The sample consisted of PBMCs. The V and J genes are TRBV7-2 and TRBJ2-5; 11 bases line up with TRBD2. CDR3: CASSLGLAGQETQYF. CDR3 DNA sequence: TGTGCCAGCAGCTTAGGACTAGCGGGGCAAGAGACCCAGTACTTC.